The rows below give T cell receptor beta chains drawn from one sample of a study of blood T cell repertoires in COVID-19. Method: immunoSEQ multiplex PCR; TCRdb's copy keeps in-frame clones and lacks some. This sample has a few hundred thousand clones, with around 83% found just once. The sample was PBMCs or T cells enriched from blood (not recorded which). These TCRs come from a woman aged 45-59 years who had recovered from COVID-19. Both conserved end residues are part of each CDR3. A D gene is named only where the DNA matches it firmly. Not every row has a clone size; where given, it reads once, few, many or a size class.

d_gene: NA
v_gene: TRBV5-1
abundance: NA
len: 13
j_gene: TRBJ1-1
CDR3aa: CASTYGVGTEAFF
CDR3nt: TGCGCCAGCACCTACGGGGTAGGCACTGAAGCTTTCTTT

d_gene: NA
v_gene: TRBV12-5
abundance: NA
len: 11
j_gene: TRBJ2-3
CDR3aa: CASASPDTQYF
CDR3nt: TGTGCTAGTGCTAGCCCAGATACGCAGTATTTT

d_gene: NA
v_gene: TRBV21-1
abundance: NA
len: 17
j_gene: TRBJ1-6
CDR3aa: CASSSQAGQTGGGLLHF
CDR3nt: TGTGCCAGCAGCTCTCAAGCCGGACAGACAGGAGGTGGACTTCTCCACTTT

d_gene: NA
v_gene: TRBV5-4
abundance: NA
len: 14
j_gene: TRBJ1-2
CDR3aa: CASSLAQDIYGYTF
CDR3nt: TGTGCCAGCAGCTTGGCACAGGATATTTATGGCTACACCTTC

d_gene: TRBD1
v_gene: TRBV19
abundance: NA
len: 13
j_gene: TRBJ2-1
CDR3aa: CASTGTAYNEQFF
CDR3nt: TGTGCCAGTACCGGGACAGCCTACAATGAGCAGTTCTTC

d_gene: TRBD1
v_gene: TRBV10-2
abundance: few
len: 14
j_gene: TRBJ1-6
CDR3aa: CASSSDRGSSPLHF
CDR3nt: TGCGCCAGCAGTTCTGACAGGGGGTCTTCACCCCTCCACTTT

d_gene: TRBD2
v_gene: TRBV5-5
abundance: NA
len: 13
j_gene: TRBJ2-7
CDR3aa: CASSWGGIYEQYF
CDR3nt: TGTGCCAGCAGCTGGGGAGGGATTTACGAGCAGTACTTC

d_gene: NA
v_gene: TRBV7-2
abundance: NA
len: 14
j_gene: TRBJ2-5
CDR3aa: CASSLAVGRETQYF
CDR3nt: TGTGCCAGCAGCTTAGCAGTGGGGAGGGAGACCCAGTACTTC

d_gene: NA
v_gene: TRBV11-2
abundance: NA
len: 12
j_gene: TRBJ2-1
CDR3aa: CASSITPRVQFF
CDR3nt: TGTGCCAGCAGCATCACCCCACGGGTGCAGTTCTTC

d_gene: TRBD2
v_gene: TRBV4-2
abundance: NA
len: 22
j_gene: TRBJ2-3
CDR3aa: CASSQEPAMGLAGGTVTDTQYF
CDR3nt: TGTGCCAGCAGCCAAGAACCCGCGATGGGACTAGCGGGGGGAACTGTCACAGATACGCAGTATTTT

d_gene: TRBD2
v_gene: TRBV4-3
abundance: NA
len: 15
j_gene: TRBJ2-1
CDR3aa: CASSHVSPGGWEQFF
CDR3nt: TGCGCCAGCAGCCACGTAAGTCCGGGGGGTTGGGAGCAGTTCTTC

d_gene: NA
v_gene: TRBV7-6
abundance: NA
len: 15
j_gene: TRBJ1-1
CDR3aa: CASSLGTGLSTEAFF
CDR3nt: TGTGCCAGCAGCTTAGGAACAGGGTTGAGCACTGAAGCTTTCTTT

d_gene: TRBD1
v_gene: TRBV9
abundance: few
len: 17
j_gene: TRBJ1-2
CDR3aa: CASSLDSSYRGYDGYTF
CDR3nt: TGTGCCAGCAGCCTTGACTCTTCGTACAGGGGCTATGATGGCTACACCTTC